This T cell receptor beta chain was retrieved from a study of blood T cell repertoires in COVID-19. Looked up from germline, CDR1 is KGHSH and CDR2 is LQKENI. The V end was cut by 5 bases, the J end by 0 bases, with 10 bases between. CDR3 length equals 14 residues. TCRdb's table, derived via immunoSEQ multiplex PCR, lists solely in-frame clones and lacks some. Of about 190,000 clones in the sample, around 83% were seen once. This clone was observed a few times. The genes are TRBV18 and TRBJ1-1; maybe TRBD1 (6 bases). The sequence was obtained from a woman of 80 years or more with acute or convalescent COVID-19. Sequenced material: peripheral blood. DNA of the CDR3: TGTGCCAGCTCAGCCAACAGGGTGAACACTGAAGCTTTCTTT. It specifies CASSANRVNTEAFF. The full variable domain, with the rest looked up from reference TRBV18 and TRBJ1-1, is NAGVMQNPRHLVRRRGQEARLRCSPMKGHSHVYWYRQLPEEGLKFMVYLQKENIIDESGMPKERFSAEFPKEGPSILRIQQVVRGDSAAYFCASSANRVNTEAFFGQGTRLTVV.